The present TCR beta chain was sequenced within a study of early T cells in non-severe SARS-CoV-2 infection. From the 5' RACE reads, TCRdb called clonotypes with MiXCR, one entry per CDR3 protein. The data contain 37,000 or so distinct CDR3 sequences, roughly 4.7% of them seen just once; the ten biggest clones take up 4.8%. This CDR3 has 18 residues. CDR1 is SGHRS, CDR2 YFSETQ, per germline. Losses at the gene ends were 4 bases for V and 2 bases for J; bases not matched to a gene: 10. This clonotype was recorded a few times. This TCR derives from an adult who was a healthcare worker with PCR-confirmed SARS-CoV-2 infection or an uninfected control (not recorded which). J is TRBJ2-5 and V is TRBV5-1; 14 bases are a match to TRBD2. Input material: whole blood. The CDR3 is CASSAGTSGSWKQETQYF. As DNA, the CDR3 is TGCGCCAGCAGCGCCGGGACTAGCGGGAGCTGGAAGCAAGAGACCCAGTACTTC.